These 23 T cell receptor beta chains came from one sample sequenced in a study of CD8 T cells in ankylosing spondylitis. TCRdb re-called the 5' RACE reads through MiXCR, storing one row per CDR3 protein. This sample has 130,000 or so distinct CDR3 sequences, with about 7% found just once. The sequenced material came from blood, either unsorted or a sorted T cell fraction (not recorded which). These receptors were collected from a male donor with ankylosing spondylitis or in good health (not recorded which).

Many counts were recorded for this clonotype. The chain uses TRBV20-1 and TRBJ2-1; 7 bases match TRBD1. Germline CDR1 reads DFQATT; CDR2 reads SNEGSKA (reference sequence). Trimming at V came to 2 bases and at J to 10 bases, leaving 11 bases not matched to a gene. There are 14 residues in the CDR3. CDR3 in amino acids: CSARPRTGHGEQFF. The DNA for the CDR3 is TGCAGTGCTAGACCCCGGACAGGCCATGGGGAGCAGTTCTTC.

In this sample, this clonotype turned up many times. The rearrangement links TRBV5-1 to TRBJ2-7; 7 bases are a match to TRBD1. The V gene end was trimmed by 4 bases and the J gene end by 2 bases; junction bases not matched to a gene: 6. CDR1 and CDR2 from the germline V gene are SGHRS and YFSETQ. The CDR3 consists of 14 residues. The CDR3 reads CASSPTGTPYEQYF. CDR3 DNA sequence: TGCGCCAGCAGCCCGACAGGGACACCCTACGAGCAGTACTTC.

At least ten counts were recorded for this clonotype. The CDR3 DNA sequence: TGCAGTGCTGACCTAGCGGGAGGGTACACCGGGGAGCTGTTTTTT. This sequence encodes CSADLAGGYTGELFF. J is TRBJ2-2 and V is TRBV20-1; 12 positions match TRBD2. The CDR3 covers 15 residues. V lost 5 bases to trimming and J lost 3 bases; unmatched junction nucleotides: 4. The V gene's germline CDR1 is DFQATT and CDR2 SNEGSKA (reference sequence).

This clonotype was recorded many times. One end of the junction is discordant with germline, which a read error may explain. This sequence joins TRBV4-1 and TRBJ1-1; D gene ambiguous. Germline V gene lookup returns CDR1 MGHRA and CDR2 YSYEKL. CDR3 length equals 14 residues. CDR3 region: CASSQVVGGTEAFF. CDR3 bases: TGCGCCAGCAGTCAAGTCGTAGGCGGCACTGAAGCTTTCTTT.

This clonotype has a count of ten or more. This chain joins TRBV29-1 and TRBJ2-2, with D perhaps given as TRBD1 or TRBD2 (5 bases each). Germline CDR1 is SQVTM and CDR2 is ANQGSEA. With 4 bases removed from V and 0 bases from J, the gap between germline ends came to 9 bases. The CDR3 runs 14 residues. The CDR3 here is CSVGGRTNTGELFF. CDR3 DNA: TGCAGCGTTGGGGGACGGACGAACACCGGGGAGCTGTTTTTT.

The CDR3 DNA is TGTGCCAGCAGCTTAGAGCCCGGACAAGAGACCCAGTACTTC. Protein: CASSLEPGQETQYF. The V call is TRBV7-2, the J call TRBJ2-5; no firm D call. V was trimmed by 1 base and J by 2 bases, leaving 8 bases between them. Germline CDR1 is SGHTA and CDR2 is FQGNSA. The CDR3 is 14 amino acids.

The CDR3 DNA sequence: TGTGCCAGCAGCTTAACGGGACTAGCGGGGGGGCTACAGTTCTTC. Amino acid sequence: CASSLTGLAGGLQFF. This chain connects TRBV7-3 to TRBJ2-1, with TRBD2 matching 16 bases. The CDR3 runs to 15 residues. Germline assignment: CDR1 SGHTA and CDR2 FQGTGA. With V trimmed by 0 bases and J by 13 bases, 3 bases remained unmatched.

V gene TRBV19 combines with J gene TRBJ2-7, with D unresolved. Germline V gene data show CDR1 as LNHDA and CDR2 as SQIVND (reference sequence). V lost 1 base and J 6 bases, leaving 7 bases between the germline ends. The CDR3 extends over 12 amino acids. The CDR3 nucleotides are TGTGCCAGTAGTATAGGGGCATCCGAGCAGTACTTC. As protein: CASSIGASEQYF.

This clonotype was recorded at least ten times. The CDR3 DNA follows: TGTGCCAGTGGGACAGGGGGTTCTGGGGCCAACGTCCTGACTTTC. This codes for CASGTGGSGANVLTF. The V gene is TRBV6-4, the J gene TRBJ2-6; 11 nucleotides match TRBD1. The V and J ends lost 9 bases and 1 base, in that order; junction bases with no gene match: 2. CDR1 is MRHNA and CDR2 is SNTAGT in the germline V gene. The CDR3 has 15 amino acids.

This clonotype was observed at least ten times. CDR3 DNA: TGCAGTGCGAAAGCGGAGGAAGCTTTCTTT. It specifies CSAKAEEAFF. The V gene is TRBV20-1, the J gene TRBJ1-1, with D hard to call. Trimming cost V 6 bases and J 8 bases, with 10 bases left between them. Germline CDR1 DFQATT, CDR2 SNEGSKA (reference sequence). There are 10 residues in the CDR3.

This clonotype has a count of ten or more. The chain carries TRBV23-1 and TRBJ2-1, with D uncertain. TRBV23-1 is flagged as an ORF with uncertain function. CDR3 size: 19 residues. V was clipped by 4 bases and J by 0 bases, with 22 bases between them. The CDR3 DNA is TGCGCCAGCAGTCCTACGACGGAACGGGCTTTTAGCTCCTACAATGAGCAGTTCTTC. Its translation is CASSPTTERAFSSYNEQFF.

This clonotype showed up many times. The rearrangement links TRBV5-1 to TRBJ1-1, with a tentative D call TRBD1 (5 bases). V lost 1 base, J lost 0 bases, and 10 bases lay in between. Germline CDR1 and CDR2: SGHRS and YFSETQ. The CDR3 length is 15 residues. The CDR3 region has the DNA TGCGCCAGCAGCTTGTGGCAGGGAATGAACACTGAAGCTTTCTTT. Encoded protein: CASSLWQGMNTEAFF. The entire variable domain, with the rest obtained from reference TRBV5-1 and TRBJ1-1, is as follows: KAGVTQTPRYLIKTRGQQVTLSCSPISGHRSVSWYQQTPGQGLQFLFEYFSETQRNKGNFPGRFSGRQFSNSRSEMNVSTLELGDSALYLCASSLWQGMNTEAFFGQGTRLTVV.

The rearrangement joins TRBV5-1 to TRBJ2-3, with D possibly called TRBD1 or TRBD2 (5 bases each). V was trimmed by 7 bases and J by 0 bases, leaving 18 bases between them. From germline, CDR1 is SGHRS and CDR2 YFSETQ. The CDR3 runs 16 residues. The chain's CDR3 is CASGLGAATSTDTQYF. The CDR3 bases are TGCGCCAGCGGCCTCGGGGCCGCGACTAGCACAGATACGCAGTATTTT.

This clonotype occurred many times. This chain connects TRBV21-1 to TRBJ2-1; the D call of TRBD1 is as the table states it, not checked on the DNA. TRBV21-1 is listed as a pseudogene. The CDR3 is 18 residues long. The DNA of the CDR3 is TGTGCCAGCAGCAAAGAGGGGGTGCGTGGGAGGGCCTACAATGAGCAGTTCTTC. Translating it yields CASSKEGVRGRAYNEQFF.

Many counts were recorded for this clonotype. J is TRBJ1-2 and V is TRBV5-6; weak D call: TRBD1 (5 bases). The ends were cut back, 6 bases at V and 7 bases at J, with 16 bases in the middle. Germline CDR1 SGHDT, CDR2 YYEEEE. This CDR3 region has 13 residues. CDR3 sequence reads: CASKIGTSGGYTF. Written as DNA, the CDR3 is TGTGCCAGCAAAATTGGGACTTCGGGTGGCTACACCTTC.

This clonotype was counted many times. This chain links TRBV28 with TRBJ2-7; 15 positions agree with TRBD2. After removal of 2 bases from V and 5 bases from J, the junction contained 7 bases not matched to a gene. This CDR3 region has 17 residues. Germline CDR1 MDHEN, CDR2 SYDVKM. The CDR3 loop reads CASSLGLAGGPRNEQYF. The CDR3, as DNA: TGTGCCAGCAGTTTAGGACTAGCGGGAGGGCCTAGGAACGAGCAGTACTTC.

This clonotype has a count of ten or more. This rearrangement joins TRBV5-1 to TRBJ2-1; 7 bases are shared with TRBD1. In germline, CDR1 is SGHRS, CDR2 YFSETQ. The trim removed 4 bases at V and 3 bases at J, leaving 4 bases unmatched. The CDR3 consists of 14 residues. The CDR3 loop is CASSPDRVYNEQFF. The CDR3 nucleotides read TGCGCCAGCAGCCCCGACAGGGTCTACAATGAGCAGTTCTTC.

This clonotype was picked up many times. V usage is TRBV6-2 or TRBV6-3 and J usage is TRBJ2-7; D is perhaps TRBD1 or TRBD2 (5 bases each). CDR1 is MNHEY, CDR2 SVGEGT, per germline. V was cut by 6 bases and J by 2 bases, with 14 bases left in between. CDR3 length: 14 amino acids. CDR3 sequence reads: CASRRDGTTYEQYF. In DNA form, the CDR3 reads TGTGCCAGCAGAAGGGACGGAACAACCTACGAGCAGTACTTC.

Only a few counts were recorded for this clonotype. This chain joins TRBV18 and TRBJ2-7; 8 bases are shared with TRBD2. Germline V CDR1 and CDR2: KGHSH, LQKENI. V dropped 5 bases and J dropped 4; count of bases not matched to a gene: 7. The CDR3 extends over 14 amino acids. The CDR3 DNA reads as TGTGCCAGCTCAGCGGCTGCGGGGGGTTACGAGCAGTACTTC. Amino acid sequence: CASSAAAGGYEQYF.

The gene calls are TRBV3-1 and TRBJ1-1, with D maybe TRBD1 (5 bases). Germline V gives CDR1 LGHDT, CDR2 YNNKEL (reference sequence). V gave up 3 bases and J gave up 4 bases, with 15 bases separating them. CDR3 length equals 15 residues. The CDR3 nucleotides read TGTGCCAGCAGCCATGCGGGGAGCGGGGGCACTGAAGCTTTCTTT. This codes for CASSHAGSGGTEAFF.

The table lists this clonotype with a few counts. The chain combines TRBV10-3 with TRBJ2-2; D gene ambiguous. The CDR3 totals 15 residues. Germline V gene sequence: CDR1 ENHRY, CDR2 SYGVKD. The V and J ends lost 6 bases and 0 bases respectively, with 11 bases between them. This chain's CDR3 is CAIRDVGTNTGELFF. The CDR3 region has the DNA TGTGCCATCAGGGACGTCGGTACGAACACCGGGGAGCTGTTTTTT.

This clonotype was found many times. J is TRBJ2-1 and V is TRBV9, with 10 bases matching TRBD2. The CDR3 spans 17 residues. The junction had 11 bases not matched to a gene; V was cut back by 3 bases and J by 5 bases. Germline CDR1 and CDR2: SGDLS and YYNGEE. CDR3 in amino acids: CASSEPLLAGVNNEQFF. For the CDR3, the DNA is TGTGCCAGCAGCGAACCCCTCCTAGCGGGAGTGAACAATGAGCAGTTCTTC.

This clonotype was seen repeatedly, ten times or more. The chain is built from TRBV10-3 and TRBJ2-6; D remains unclear. V was pared by 6 bases and J by 3 bases, with 18 bases between. The CDR3 sequence is 17 residues long. Germline CDR1 reads ENHRY; CDR2 reads SYGVKD. CDR3 loop: CAIRPAGDPGGANVLTF. The CDR3 DNA sequence: TGTGCCATCAGGCCAGCAGGTGACCCAGGTGGGGCCAACGTCCTGACTTTC.